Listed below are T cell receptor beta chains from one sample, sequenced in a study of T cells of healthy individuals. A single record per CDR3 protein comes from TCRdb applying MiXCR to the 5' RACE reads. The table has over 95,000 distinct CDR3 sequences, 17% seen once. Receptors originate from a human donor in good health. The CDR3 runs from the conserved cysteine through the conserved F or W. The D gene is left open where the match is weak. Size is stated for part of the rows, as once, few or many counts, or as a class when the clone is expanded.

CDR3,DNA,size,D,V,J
CASSQDRPRETQYF,TGTGCCAGCAGCCAAGACCGACCTCGGGAGACCCAGTACTTC,-,-,TRBV4-2,TRBJ2-5
CASSDMWTGGGYTF,TGTGCCAGCAGTGATATGTGGACAGGGGGCGGCTACACCTTC,-,TRBD1,TRBV2,TRBJ1-2
CASSPSRVEQYF,TGTGCCAGCAGTCCTTCCAGGGTCGAGCAGTACTTC,many,-,TRBV2,TRBJ2-7
CASSLPGQGASGELFF,TGTGCCAGCAGCTTACCCGGCCAGGGGGCAAGCGGGGAGCTGTTTTTT,few,TRBD1,TRBV11-3,TRBJ2-2
CASSKRKAGNSYNEQFF,TGTGCCAGCAGCAAGCGAAAAGCGGGGAATTCCTACAATGAGCAGTTCTTC,-,TRBD2,TRBV4-2,TRBJ2-1
CSGIGGPVDTQYF,TGCAGCGGGATAGGAGGGCCGGTAGATACGCAGTATTTT,many,-,TRBV20-1,TRBJ2-3
CASSPTGQGSGANVLTF,TGTGCCAGCAGCCCTACGGGACAGGGTTCCGGGGCCAACGTCCTGACTTTC,many,TRBD1,TRBV7-9,TRBJ2-6
CASSLYRGSGFYEQYF,TGCGCCAGCAGCCTCTATCGTGGTAGCGGGTTCTACGAGCAGTACTTC,many,TRBD2,TRBV4-3,TRBJ2-7
CASSFLTQDGSPLHF,TGTGCCAGCAGCTTCCTGACCCAAGACGGTTCACCCCTCCACTTT,many,-,TRBV7-2,TRBJ1-6
CASSFGETQYF,TGTGCCAGCAGCTTCGGTGAGACCCAGTACTTC,many,-,TRBV7-9,TRBJ2-5
CASSMDTLTQYF,TGTGCCAGCAGCATGGACACCCTTACGCAGTATTTT,few,-,TRBV7-9,TRBJ2-3
CSARSTGTREAFF,TGCAGTGCTAGGTCAACCGGGACAAGGGAAGCTTTCTTT,-,-,TRBV20-1,TRBJ1-1
CASSLAGAGAPGNEQFF,TGTGCCAGCAGCTTAGCGGGGGCGGGAGCCCCCGGTAATGAGCAGTTCTTC,-,-,TRBV7-9,TRBJ2-1
CASSLEWETQYF,TGTGCCAGCAGCTTAGAGTGGGAGACCCAGTACTTC,once,-,TRBV7-2,TRBJ2-5
CASSTASRAISYEQYF,TGTGCCAGTAGTACAGCAAGTCGTGCGATTTCCTACGAGCAGTACTTC,many,-,TRBV19,TRBJ2-7
CASTPGLGHRYEQYF,TGTGCCAGCACCCCCGGTCTGGGACACCGATACGAGCAGTACTTC,once,-,TRBV12-3/TRBV12-4,TRBJ2-7
CASSLDRVGYTF,TGTGCCAGCAGCTTAGACCGAGTCGGCTACACCTTC,many,-,TRBV7-9,TRBJ1-2